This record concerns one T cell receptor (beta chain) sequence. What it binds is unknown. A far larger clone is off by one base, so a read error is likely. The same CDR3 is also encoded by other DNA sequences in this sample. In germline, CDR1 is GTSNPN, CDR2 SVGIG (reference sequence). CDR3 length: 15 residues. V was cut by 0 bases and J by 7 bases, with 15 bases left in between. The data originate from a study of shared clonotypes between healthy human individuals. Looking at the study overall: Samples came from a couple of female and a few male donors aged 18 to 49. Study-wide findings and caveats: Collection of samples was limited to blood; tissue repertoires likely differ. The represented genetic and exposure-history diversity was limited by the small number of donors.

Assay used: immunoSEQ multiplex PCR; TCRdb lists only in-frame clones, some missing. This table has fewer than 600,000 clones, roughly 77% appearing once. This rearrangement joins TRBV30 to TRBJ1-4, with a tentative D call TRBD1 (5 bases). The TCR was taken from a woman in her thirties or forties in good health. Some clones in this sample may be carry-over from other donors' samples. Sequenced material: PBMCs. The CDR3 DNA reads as TGTGCCTGGAGTGTACTCAGGGCGAGGGGTGAAAAACTGTTTTTT. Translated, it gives CAWSVLRARGEKLFF.